The 6 T cell receptor beta chains below all came from one sample that was sequenced in a study of cytomegalovirus exposure and HLA in healthy donors. Researchers ran the PCR with 60 Vbeta and 13 Jbeta primers. Only in-frame clones appear in the TCRdb table, and some are missing; sequencing was by immunoSEQ multiplex PCR. The data show roughly 290,000 clones, with 75% to 85% seen just once and roughly 0.3% held by the top ten. Sequencing was performed on PBMCs. These TCRs come from a girl between 2 and 10 years old in good health and CMV-seronegative.

CDR3 in DNA: TGTGCCATCAGTCATCAGGGGGTGGGAAACACCATATATTTT. This encodes CAISHQGVGNTIYF. The V call is TRBV10-3, the J call TRBJ1-3; 7 bases align to TRBD1. The CDR3 length is 14 residues. The V and J ends lost 5 bases and 4 bases, in that order; junction bases with no gene match: 5. Germline CDR1 ENHRY, CDR2 SYGVKD.

The chain links TRBV7-9 to TRBJ2-7; D might be TRBD1 (6 bases). The germline V gene has CDR1 SEHNR and CDR2 FQNEAQ (reference sequence). The CDR3 is 14 residues long. V lost 5 bases and J lost 4, with 15 bases in between. The CDR3 sequence is CASSPGAGKYEQYF. In DNA, the CDR3 is TGTGCCAGCAGCCCAGGGGCAGGGAAGTACGAGCAGTACTTC.

The sample holds a few counts of this clone. The chain is built from TRBV15 and TRBJ2-1; TRBD1 matches at 11 bases. V lost 5 bases to trimming and J lost 6 bases; unmatched junction nucleotides: 9. CDR3 length: 16 amino acids. Looked up from germline, CDR1 is LNHNV and CDR2 is YYDKDF (reference sequence). CDR3 residues: CATSHPGTGGGNEQFF. The CDR3 region has the DNA TGTGCCACCAGCCATCCCGGGACAGGGGGAGGCAATGAGCAGTTCTTC. Full variable domain (rest looked up from reference TRBV15 and TRBJ2-1): DAMVIQNPRYQVTQFGKPVTLSCSQTLNHNVMYWYQQKSSQAPKLLFHYYDKDFNNEADTPDNFQSRRPNTSFCFLDIRSPGLGDTAMYLCATSHPGTGGGNEQFFGPGTRLTVL.

The rearrangement joins TRBV10-3 to TRBJ1-2; TRBD1 matches at 7 bases. Trimming removed 1 base from V and 1 base from J; junction bases left unmatched: 9. This CDR3 spans 17 amino acids. In germline, CDR1 is ENHRY, CDR2 SYGVKD. The CDR3 region has the DNA TGTGCCATCAGTGAGTTTCTTGACCAGGGGGGTAACTATGGCTACACCTTC. Its translation: CAISEFLDQGGNYGYTF.

The chain joins TRBV5-1 to TRBJ1-3, with D perhaps matching TRBD1 (6 bases). The CDR3 covers 16 residues. Germline CDR1 is SGHRS and CDR2 is YFSETQ. Between the trimmed V and J ends, which lost 3 bases and 1 base, there was a span of 14 bases. CDR3 residues: CASSSTRTDSGNTIYF. CDR3 nucleotide sequence: TGCGCCAGCAGCTCCACCAGGACAGATTCTGGAAACACCATATATTTT.

The chain is built from TRBV11-2 and TRBJ1-2; TRBD1 might be the D (6 bases). CDR3 size: 14 residues. The V gene's germline CDR1 is SGHAT and CDR2 FQNNGV. The V end lost 0 bases, the J end lost 6 bases, and 11 bases lay between the germline ends. The CDR3 region is CASSLDGTKDGYTF. The CDR3 DNA reads TGTGCCAGCAGCTTAGATGGGACAAAGGATGGCTACACCTTC.